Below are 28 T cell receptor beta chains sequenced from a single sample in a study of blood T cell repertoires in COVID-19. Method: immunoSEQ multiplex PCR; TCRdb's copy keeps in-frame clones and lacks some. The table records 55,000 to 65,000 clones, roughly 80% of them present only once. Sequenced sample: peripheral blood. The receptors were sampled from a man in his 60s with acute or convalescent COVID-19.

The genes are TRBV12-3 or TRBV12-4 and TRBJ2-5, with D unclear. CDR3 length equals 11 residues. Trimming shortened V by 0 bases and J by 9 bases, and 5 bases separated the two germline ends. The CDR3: CASSLALAQYF. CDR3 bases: TGTGCCAGCAGTTTAGCACTGGCCCAGTACTTC.

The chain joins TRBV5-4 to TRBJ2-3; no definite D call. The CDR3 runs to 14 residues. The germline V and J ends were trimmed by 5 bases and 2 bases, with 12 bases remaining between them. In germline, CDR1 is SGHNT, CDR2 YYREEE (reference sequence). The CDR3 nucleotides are TGTGCCAGCAGAATGATAAGCGACACAGATACGCAGTATTTT. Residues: CASRMISDTDTQYF.

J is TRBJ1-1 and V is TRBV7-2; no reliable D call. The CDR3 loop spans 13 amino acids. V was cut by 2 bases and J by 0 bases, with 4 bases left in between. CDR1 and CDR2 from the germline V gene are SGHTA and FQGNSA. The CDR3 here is CASSLFLNTEAFF. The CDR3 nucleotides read TGTGCCAGCAGCTTATTCTTGAACACTGAAGCTTTCTTT.

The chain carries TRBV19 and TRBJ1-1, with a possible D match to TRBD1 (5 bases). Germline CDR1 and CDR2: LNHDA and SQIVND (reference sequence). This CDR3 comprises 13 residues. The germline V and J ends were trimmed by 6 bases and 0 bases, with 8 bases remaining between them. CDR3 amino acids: CASSRQMNTEAFF. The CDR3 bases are TGTGCCAGTAGCAGACAGATGAACACTGAAGCTTTCTTT.

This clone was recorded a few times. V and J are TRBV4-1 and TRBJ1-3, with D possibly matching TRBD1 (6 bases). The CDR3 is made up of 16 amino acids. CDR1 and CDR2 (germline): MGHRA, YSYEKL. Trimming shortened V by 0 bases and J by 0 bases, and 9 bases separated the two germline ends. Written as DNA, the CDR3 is TGCGCCAGCAGCCAAGAGGACAGATACTCTGGAAACACCATATATTTT. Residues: CASSQEDRYSGNTIYF.

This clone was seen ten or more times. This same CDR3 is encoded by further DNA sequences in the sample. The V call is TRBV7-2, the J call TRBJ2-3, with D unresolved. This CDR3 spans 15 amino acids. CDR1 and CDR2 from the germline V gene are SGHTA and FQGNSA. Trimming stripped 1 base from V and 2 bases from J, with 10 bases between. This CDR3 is CASSLGLSYTDTQYF. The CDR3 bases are TGTGCCAGCAGCTTAGGCCTAAGCTACACAGATACGCAGTATTTT.

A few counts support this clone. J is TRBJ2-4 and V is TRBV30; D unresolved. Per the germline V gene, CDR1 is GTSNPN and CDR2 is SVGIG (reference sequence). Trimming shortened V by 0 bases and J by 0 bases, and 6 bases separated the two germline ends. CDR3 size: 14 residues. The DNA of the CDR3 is TGTGCCTGGAGTGTAGACTCAGCCAAAAACATTCAGTACTTC. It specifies CAWSVDSAKNIQYF.

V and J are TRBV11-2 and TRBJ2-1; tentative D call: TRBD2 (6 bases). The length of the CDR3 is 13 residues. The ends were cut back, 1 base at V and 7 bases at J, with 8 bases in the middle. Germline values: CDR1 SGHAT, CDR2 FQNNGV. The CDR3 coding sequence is TGTGCCAGCAGCTTAGCCCTAGCGAATGAGCAGTTCTTC. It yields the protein CASSLALANEQFF.

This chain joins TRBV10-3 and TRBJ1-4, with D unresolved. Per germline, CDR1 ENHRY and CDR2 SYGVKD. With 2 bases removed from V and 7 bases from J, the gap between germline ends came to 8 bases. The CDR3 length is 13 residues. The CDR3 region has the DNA TGTGCCATCAGTGAGCTCACCGGTGAAAAACTGTTTTTT. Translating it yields CAISELTGEKLFF.

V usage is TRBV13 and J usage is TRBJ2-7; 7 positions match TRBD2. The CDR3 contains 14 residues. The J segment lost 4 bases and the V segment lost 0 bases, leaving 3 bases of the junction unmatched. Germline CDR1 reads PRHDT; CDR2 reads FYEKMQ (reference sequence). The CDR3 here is CASSLGPREYEQYF. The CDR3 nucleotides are TGTGCCAGCAGCTTAGGACCGCGGGAGTACGAGCAGTACTTC.

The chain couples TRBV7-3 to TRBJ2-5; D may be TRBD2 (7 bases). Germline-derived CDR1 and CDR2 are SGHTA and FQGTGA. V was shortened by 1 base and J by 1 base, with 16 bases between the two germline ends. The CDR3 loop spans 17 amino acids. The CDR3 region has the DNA TGTGCCAGCAGCTTAAACCCCTCTAGGGGGGGCCAAGAGACCCAGTACTTC. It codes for CASSLNPSRGGQETQYF.

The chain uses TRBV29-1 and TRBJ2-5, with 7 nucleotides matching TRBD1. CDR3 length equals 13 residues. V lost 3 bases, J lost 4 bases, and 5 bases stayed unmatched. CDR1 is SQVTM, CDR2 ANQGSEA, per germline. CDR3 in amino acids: CSVESQGRETQYF. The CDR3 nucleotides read TGCAGCGTTGAGTCACAGGGGAGAGAGACCCAGTACTTC.

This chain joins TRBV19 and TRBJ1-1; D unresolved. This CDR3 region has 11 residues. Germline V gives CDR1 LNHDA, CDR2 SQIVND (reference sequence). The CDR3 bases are TGTGCTTCTAGGCGGGGAGCTGAAGCTTTCTTT. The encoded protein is CASRRGAEAFF.

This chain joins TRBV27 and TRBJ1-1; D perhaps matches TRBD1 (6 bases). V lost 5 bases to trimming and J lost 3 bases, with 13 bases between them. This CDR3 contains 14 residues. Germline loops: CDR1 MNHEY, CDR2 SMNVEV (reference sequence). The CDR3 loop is CASSKGGEYTEAFF. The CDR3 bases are TGTGCCAGCAGTAAGGGGGGGGAGTACACTGAAGCTTTCTTT.

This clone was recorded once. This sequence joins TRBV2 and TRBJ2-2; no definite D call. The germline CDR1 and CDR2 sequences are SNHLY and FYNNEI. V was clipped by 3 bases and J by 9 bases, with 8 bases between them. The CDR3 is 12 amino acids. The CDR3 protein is CASSDAEWELFF. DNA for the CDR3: TGTGCCAGCAGTGACGCGGAGTGGGAGCTGTTTTTT.

CDR3 sequence: CASSSPEGEKTQYF. CDR3 nucleotide sequence: TGTGCCAGCAGCTCCCCGGAAGGGGAAAAGACCCAGTACTTC. This chain connects TRBV5-4 to TRBJ2-5; a weak D match, TRBD1 (5 bases). Germline V lookup: CDR1 SGHNT, CDR2 YYREEE (reference sequence). The CDR3 covers 14 residues. Trimming cost V 3 bases and J 6 bases, with 15 bases left between them.

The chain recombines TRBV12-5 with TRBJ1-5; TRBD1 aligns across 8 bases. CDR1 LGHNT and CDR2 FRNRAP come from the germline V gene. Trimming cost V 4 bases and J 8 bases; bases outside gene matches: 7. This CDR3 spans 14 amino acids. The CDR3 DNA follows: TGTGCTAGTGGTTCTGGACAGGGAGAAAAGCCCCAGCATTTT. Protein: CASGSGQGEKPQHF.

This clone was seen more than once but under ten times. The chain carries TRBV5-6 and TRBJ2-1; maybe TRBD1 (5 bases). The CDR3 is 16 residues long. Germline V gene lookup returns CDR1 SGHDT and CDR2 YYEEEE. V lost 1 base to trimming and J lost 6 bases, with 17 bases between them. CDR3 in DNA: TGTGCCAGCAGCTTGATAGGGGCGTCCCCGGGCAATGAGCAGTTCTTC. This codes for CASSLIGASPGNEQFF.

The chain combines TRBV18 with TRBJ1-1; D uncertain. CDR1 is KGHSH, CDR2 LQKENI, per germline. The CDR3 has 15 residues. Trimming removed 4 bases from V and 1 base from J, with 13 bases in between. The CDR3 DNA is TGTGCCAGCTCACGCGATACGGTTACGAACACTGAAGCTTTCTTT. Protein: CASSRDTVTNTEAFF.

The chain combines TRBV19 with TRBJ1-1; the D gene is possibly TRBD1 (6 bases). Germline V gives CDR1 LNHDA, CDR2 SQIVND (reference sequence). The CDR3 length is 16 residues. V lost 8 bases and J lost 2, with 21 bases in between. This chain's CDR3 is CASLVGGRTVNTEAFF. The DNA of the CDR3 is TGTGCCAGTCTGGTAGGCGGCAGGACAGTCAACACTGAAGCTTTCTTT.

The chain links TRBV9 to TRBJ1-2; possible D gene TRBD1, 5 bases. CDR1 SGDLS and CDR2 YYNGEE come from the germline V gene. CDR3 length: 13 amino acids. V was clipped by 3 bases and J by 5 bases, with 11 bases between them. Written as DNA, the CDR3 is TGTGCCAGCAGCGCAGCCGCAGGGTATGGCTACACCTTC. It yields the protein CASSAAAGYGYTF.

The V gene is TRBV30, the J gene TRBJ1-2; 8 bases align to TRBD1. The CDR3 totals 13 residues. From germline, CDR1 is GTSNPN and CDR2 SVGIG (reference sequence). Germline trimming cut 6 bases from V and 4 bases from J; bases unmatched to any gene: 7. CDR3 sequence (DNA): TGTGCCTGCCTCTTAGACAGGGGCTATGGCTACACCTTC. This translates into CACLLDRGYGYTF. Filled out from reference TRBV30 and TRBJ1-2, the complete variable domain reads SQTIHQWPATLVQPVGSPLSLECTVEGTSNPNLYWYRQAAGRGLQLLFYSVGIGQISSEVPQNLSASRPQDRQFILSSKKLLLSDSGFYLCACLLDRGYGYTFGSGTRLTVV.

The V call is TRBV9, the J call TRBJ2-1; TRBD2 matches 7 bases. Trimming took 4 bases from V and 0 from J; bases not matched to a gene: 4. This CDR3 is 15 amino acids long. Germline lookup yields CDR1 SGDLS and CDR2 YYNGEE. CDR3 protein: CASSQRGSSYNEQFF. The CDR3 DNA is TGTGCCAGCAGCCAGCGGGGCTCCTCCTACAATGAGCAGTTCTTC.

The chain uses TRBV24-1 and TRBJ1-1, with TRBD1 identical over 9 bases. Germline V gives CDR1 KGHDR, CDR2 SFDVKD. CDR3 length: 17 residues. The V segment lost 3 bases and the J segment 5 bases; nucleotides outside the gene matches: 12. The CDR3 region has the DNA TGTGCCACCAGTGATAGAGCCGGGACAGGGAGGAAAACTGAAGCTTTCTTT. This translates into CATSDRAGTGRKTEAFF.

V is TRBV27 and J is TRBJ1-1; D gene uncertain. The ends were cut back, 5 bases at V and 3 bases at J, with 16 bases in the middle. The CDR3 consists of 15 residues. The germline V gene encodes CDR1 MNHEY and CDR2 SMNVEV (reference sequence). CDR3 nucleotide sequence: TGTGCCAGCAGTAAGGCGGAGCGGGTGGACACTGAAGCTTTCTTT. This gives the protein CASSKAERVDTEAFF.

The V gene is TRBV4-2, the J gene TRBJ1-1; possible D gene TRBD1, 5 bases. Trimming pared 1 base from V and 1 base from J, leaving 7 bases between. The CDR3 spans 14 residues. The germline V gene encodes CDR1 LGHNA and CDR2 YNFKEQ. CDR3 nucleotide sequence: TGTGCCAGCAGCCAAGGACAGAGGAACACTGAAGCTTTCTTT. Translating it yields CASSQGQRNTEAFF.

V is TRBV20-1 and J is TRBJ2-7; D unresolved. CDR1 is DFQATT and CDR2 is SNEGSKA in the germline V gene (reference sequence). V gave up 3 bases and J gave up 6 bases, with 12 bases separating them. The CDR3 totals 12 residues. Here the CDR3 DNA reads TGCAGTGCTAGTATCGGTGTACTCGAGCAGTACTTC. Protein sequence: CSASIGVLEQYF.

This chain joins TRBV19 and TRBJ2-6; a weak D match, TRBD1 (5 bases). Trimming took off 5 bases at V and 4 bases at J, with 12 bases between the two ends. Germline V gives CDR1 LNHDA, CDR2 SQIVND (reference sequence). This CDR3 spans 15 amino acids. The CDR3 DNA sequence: TGTGCCAGTAGTCTCAGGGCGCGAGGGGCCAACGTCCTGACTTTC. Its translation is CASSLRARGANVLTF.